This T cell receptor (beta chain) is drawn from a study of T-cell reconstitution after alpha-beta-depleted transplantation in children. The study's findings and limits: Two months or so post-transplant, alpha-beta T cells reportedly derived from several hundred expanded graft clones. Day-60 TCRbeta diversity that was high in some patients was derived from surviving recipient T cells and thymic progenitors.

This CDR3 is 17 amino acids long. V shed 4 bases and J shed 0 bases, with 19 bases lying between them. Looked up from germline, CDR1 is SGDLS and CDR2 is YYNGEE. Library preparation (for TCRbeta) was performed with unique molecular identifiers. TCRdb reprocessed the PCR reads with MiXCR, giving one entry per CDR3 protein. The table lists about 980,000 distinct CDR3 sequences, about 29% of them singletons. This clonotype was seen a handful of times. Its antigen is as yet unknown. The receptor comes from a boy under three years old who had a stem cell transplant for SCID, so the T cells may come from the graft donor. This specimen was PBMCs, mostly from graft donor cells, taken 360 days after TCRalphabeta/CD19-depleted stem cell transplant. The V call is TRBV9, the J call TRBJ1-1, with D perhaps TRBD1 (5 bases). DNA of the CDR3: TGTGCCAGCAGCCCCCACGGGGGAATAGGAATGAACACTGAAGCTTTCTTT. Protein product: CASSPHGGIGMNTEAFF.